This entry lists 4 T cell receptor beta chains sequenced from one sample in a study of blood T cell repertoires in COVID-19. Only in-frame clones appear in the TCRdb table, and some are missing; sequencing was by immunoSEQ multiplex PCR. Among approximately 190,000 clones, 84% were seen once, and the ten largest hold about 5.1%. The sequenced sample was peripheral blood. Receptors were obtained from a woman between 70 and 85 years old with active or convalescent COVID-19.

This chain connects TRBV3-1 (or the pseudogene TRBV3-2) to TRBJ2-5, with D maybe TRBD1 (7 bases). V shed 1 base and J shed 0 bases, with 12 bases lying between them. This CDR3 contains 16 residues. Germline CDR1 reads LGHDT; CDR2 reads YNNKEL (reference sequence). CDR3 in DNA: TGTGCCAGCAGCCAAGGGGCAGGGGGGTACCAAGAGACCCAGTACTTC. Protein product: CASSQGAGGYQETQYF.

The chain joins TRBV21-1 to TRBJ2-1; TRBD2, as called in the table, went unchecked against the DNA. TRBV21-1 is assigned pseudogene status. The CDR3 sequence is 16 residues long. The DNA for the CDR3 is TGTGCCAGCAGCAAAGATGGGACTAGCGTATTAGACGAGCAGTTCTTC. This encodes CASSKDGTSVLDEQFF.

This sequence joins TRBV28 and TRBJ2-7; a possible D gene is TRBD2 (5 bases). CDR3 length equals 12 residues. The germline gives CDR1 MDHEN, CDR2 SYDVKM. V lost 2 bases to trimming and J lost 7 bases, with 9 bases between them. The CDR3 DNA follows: TGTGCCAGCAGTTTAGCCCGGAGGGAGCAGTACTTC. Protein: CASSLARREQYF.

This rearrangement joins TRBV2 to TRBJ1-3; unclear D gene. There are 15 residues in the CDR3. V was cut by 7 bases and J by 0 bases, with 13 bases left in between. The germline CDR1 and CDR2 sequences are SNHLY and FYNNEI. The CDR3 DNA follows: TGTGCCAGCACCTCAGGTGGTGCCTCTGGAAACACCATATATTTT. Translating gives CASTSGGASGNTIYF.